One sample yielded the 8 T cell receptor beta chains listed below, sequenced in a study of T cells after yellow fever vaccination. TCRdb recomputed calls from the 5' RACE reads with MiXCR, one row per CDR3 protein. The sample carries 85,000 to 100,000 distinct CDR3 sequences, under 7% recorded once. The source material was CD8+ T cells sorted from PBMCs, sampled 10 days after the yellow fever booster vaccination. The origin of the receptors is a man aged 18 to 30 who received the YFV17D yellow fever vaccine.

This clonotype was seen more than once but under ten times. This chain connects TRBV4-1 to TRBJ2-7; the D call may be TRBD1 or TRBD2 (5 bases each). V was trimmed by 3 bases and J by 7 bases, leaving 10 bases between them. The CDR3 has 12 amino acids. Germline V gives CDR1 MGHRA, CDR2 YSYEKL. Here the CDR3 reads CASSHGTEEQYF. Written as DNA, the CDR3 is TGCGCCAGCAGCCATGGGACGGAAGAGCAGTACTTC.

This clonotype has more than one count but fewer than ten. This sequence joins TRBV15 and TRBJ2-1; D may match TRBD1 or TRBD2 (6 bases each). This CDR3 has 20 residues. Germline loops: CDR1 LNHNV, CDR2 YYDKDF (reference sequence). V lost 3 bases, J lost 4 bases, and 28 bases lay in between. The CDR3 loop reads CATSRLEERWGASSYNEQFF. DNA of the CDR3: TGTGCCACCAGCAGGTTGGAGGAGCGTTGGGGGGCCTCGAGTTACAATGAGCAGTTCTTC.

Only a few counts were recorded for this clonotype. The rearrangement joins TRBV7-9 to TRBJ2-1; D is perhaps TRBD1 or TRBD2 (6 bases each). Trimming removed 2 bases at V and 8 bases at J, with 22 bases between. CDR3 length: 17 amino acids. CDR1 is SEHNR and CDR2 is FQNEAQ in the germline V gene (reference sequence). CDR3 amino acids: CASSLLSTGGGHDEQFF. CDR3 sequence (DNA): TGTGCCAGCAGCTTACTTTCTACAGGTGGGGGGCATGATGAGCAGTTCTTC. Based on the CDR3 plus reference TRBV7-9 and TRBJ2-1, the full variable domain is DTGVSQNPRHKITKRGQNVTFRCDPISEHNRLYWYRQTLGQGPEFLTYFQNEAQLEKSRLLSDRFSAERPKGSFSTLEIQRTEQGDSAMYLCASSLLSTGGGHDEQFFGPGTRLTVL.

The chain is built from TRBV12-3 or TRBV12-4 and TRBJ1-2, with 10 bases fitting TRBD1. CDR3 length: 15 amino acids. Trimming removed 5 bases from V and 8 bases from J; junction bases left unmatched: 11. The CDR3 protein is CASSAMTGGLYGYTF. The CDR3 region has the DNA TGTGCCAGCAGTGCAATGACAGGGGGCTTGTACGGCTACACCTTC.

The rearrangement uses TRBV14 and TRBJ1-6; 7 bases are a match to TRBD1. V gave up 2 bases and J gave up 9 bases; unmatched junction bases: 7. Per germline, CDR1 SGHDN and CDR2 FVKESK. The CDR3 length is 15 residues. The CDR3 is CASSQSRRGSSPLHF. The CDR3 DNA follows: TGTGCCAGCAGCCAATCGCGCAGGGGGAGTTCACCCCTCCACTTT. Drawing the rest from reference TRBV14 and TRBJ1-6, the complete variable domain is EAGVTQFPSHSVIEKGQTVTLRCDPISGHDNLYWYRRVMGKEIKFLLHFVKESKQDESGMPNNRFLAERTGGTYSTLKVQPAELEDSGVYFCASSQSRRGSSPLHFGNGTRLTVT.

This clonotype showed up just a few times. The chain recombines TRBV7-9 with TRBJ1-2; 8 bases map to TRBD1. V lost 1 base and J lost 4; bases outside the gene matches: 11. Germline V gene data show CDR1 as SEHNR and CDR2 as FQNEAQ (reference sequence). The CDR3 is 17 residues long. DNA for the CDR3: TGTGCCAGCAGCTTAGAGTCGACAGGGGCGTTCTCCTATGGCTACACCTTC. Protein sequence: CASSLESTGAFSYGYTF.

This clonotype occurred a few times. V and J are TRBV7-2 and TRBJ2-1; no clear D gene. Trimming stripped 3 bases from V and 7 bases from J, with 19 bases between. The CDR3 is made up of 16 amino acids. Per the germline V gene, CDR1 is SGHTA and CDR2 is FQGNSA. The CDR3 nucleotides are TGTGCCAGCAGCTTTCGTTACTTCCCCCCCTTGAATGAGCAGTTCTTC. Its protein is CASSFRYFPPLNEQFF.

This clonotype showed up just a few times. V gene TRBV4-1 combines with J gene TRBJ1-1; perhaps TRBD1 as D (5 bases). Trimming removed 4 bases from V and 1 base from J, with 13 bases in between. The germline gives CDR1 MGHRA, CDR2 YSYEKL. The CDR3 is 15 amino acids. The CDR3 bases are TGCGCCAGCAGCCCGCAAGATGGGGGGAACACTGAAGCTTTCTTT. It codes for CASSPQDGGNTEAFF.